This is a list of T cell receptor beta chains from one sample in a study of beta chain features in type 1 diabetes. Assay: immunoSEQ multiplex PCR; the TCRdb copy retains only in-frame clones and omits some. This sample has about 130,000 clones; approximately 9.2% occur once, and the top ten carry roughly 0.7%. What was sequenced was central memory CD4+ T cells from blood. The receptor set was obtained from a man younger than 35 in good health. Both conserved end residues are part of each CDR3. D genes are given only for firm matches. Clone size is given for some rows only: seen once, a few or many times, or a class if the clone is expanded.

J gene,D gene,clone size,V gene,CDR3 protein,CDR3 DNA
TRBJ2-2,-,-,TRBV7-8,CASSFLGQGAGELFF,TGTGCCAGCAGCTTCCTCGGACAAGGAGCCGGGGAGCTGTTTTTT
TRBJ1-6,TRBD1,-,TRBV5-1,CASSGSRGQGYNSPLHF,TGCGCCAGCAGCGGCTCCAGAGGACAGGGCTATAATTCACCCCTCCACTTT
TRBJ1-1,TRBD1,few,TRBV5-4,CASSFEQGREAFF,TGTGCCAGCAGCTTCGAACAGGGGCGTGAAGCTTTCTTT
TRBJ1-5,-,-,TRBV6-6,CASSYRSGGHQPQHF,TGTGCCAGCAGTTACAGGTCTGGGGGCCATCAGCCCCAGCATTTT
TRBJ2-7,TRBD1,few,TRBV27,CASSLSPPGTGGEQYF,TGTGCCAGCAGTTTATCGCCCCCCGGGACAGGGGGGGAGCAGTACTTC
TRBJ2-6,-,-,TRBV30,CAWGEESGANVLTF,TGTGCCTGGGGGGAGGAGTCTGGGGCCAACGTCCTGACTTTC
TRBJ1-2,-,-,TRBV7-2,CASSLHQGSLYGYTF,TGTGCCAGCAGCCTACATCAGGGGAGCCTCTATGGCTACACCTTC
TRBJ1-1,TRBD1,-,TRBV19,CASQDRVNTEAFF,TGTGCCTCTCAGGACAGGGTGAACACTGAAGCTTTCTTT
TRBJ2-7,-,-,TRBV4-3,CASSQDGGGASSYEQYF,TGCGCCAGCAGCCAAGATGGAGGGGGGGCGAGCTCCTACGAGCAGTACTTC
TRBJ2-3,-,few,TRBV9,CASSVVGMTGTDTQYF,TGTGCCAGCAGCGTAGTAGGGATGACAGGCACAGATACGCAGTATTTT
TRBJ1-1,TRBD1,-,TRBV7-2,CASSPRQGAPNGEAFF,TGTGCCAGCAGCCCTCGACAGGGGGCCCCGAACGGTGAAGCTTTCTTT
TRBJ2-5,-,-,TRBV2,CASGKETGLQETQYF,TGTGCCAGCGGGAAGGAAACGGGGTTGCAAGAGACCCAGTACTTC
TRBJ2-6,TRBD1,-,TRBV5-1,CASKYGDSLSGANVLTF,TGCGCCAGCAAGTATGGGGACAGTTTGTCTGGGGCCAACGTCCTGACTTTC
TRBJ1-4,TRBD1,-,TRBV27,CASSLAGGGWKLFF,TGTGCCAGCAGTTTGGCAGGGGGAGGATGGAAACTGTTTTTT
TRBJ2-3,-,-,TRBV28,CASSRGGGGLRDTQYF,TGTGCCAGCAGCCGCGGAGGGGGGGGCCTTAGAGATACGCAGTATTTT
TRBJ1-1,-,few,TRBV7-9,CASSQQGAKAEAFF,TGTGCCAGCAGCCAACAGGGCGCCAAGGCTGAAGCTTTCTTT
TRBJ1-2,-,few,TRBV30,CAWSIKWRGLLLALNYGYTF,TGTGCCTGGAGCATTAAATGGAGAGGGTTATTACTCGCTCTTAACTATGGCTACACCTTC
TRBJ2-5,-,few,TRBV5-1,CASSLDLGGETQYF,TGCGCCAGCAGCTTGGACTTAGGAGGGGAGACCCAGTACTTC
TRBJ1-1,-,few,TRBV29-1,CSVGVGGVNTEAFF,TGCAGCGTGGGGGTGGGGGGGGTGAACACTGAAGCTTTCTTT
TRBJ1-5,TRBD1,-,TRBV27,CASRGTAGGGQPQHF,TGTGCCAGCAGGGGGACAGCCGGGGGCGGTCAGCCCCAGCATTTT
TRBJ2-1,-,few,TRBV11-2,CASSLELNRADEQFF,TGTGCCAGCAGCTTAGAACTGAACAGGGCCGATGAGCAGTTCTTC
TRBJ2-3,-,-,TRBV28,CASSLTTGSDTQYF,TGTGCCAGCAGTTTAACCACAGGGTCTGATACGCAGTATTTT
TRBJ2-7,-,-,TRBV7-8,CASSSTTRPLSKEQYF,TGTGCCAGCAGCAGTACGACAAGGCCTCTGTCTAAGGAGCAGTACTTC
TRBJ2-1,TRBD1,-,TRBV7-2,CASSLGGQGIRYNEQFF,TGTGCCAGCAGCTTAGGGGGACAGGGGATTCGGTACAATGAGCAGTTCTTC
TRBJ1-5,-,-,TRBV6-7,CASRSKGEKPQHF,TGTGCCAGCAGATCTAAAGGGGAAAAGCCCCAGCATTTT
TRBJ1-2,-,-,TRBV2,CASRSDRNYGYTF,TGTGCCAGCAGGTCGGACAGAAACTATGGCTACACCTTC
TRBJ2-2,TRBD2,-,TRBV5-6,CASSFQGTAGGLNTGELFF,TGTGCCAGCAGCTTTCAGGGTACCGCGGGGGGACTGAACACCGGGGAGCTGTTTTTT
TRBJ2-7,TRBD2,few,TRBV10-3,CAISEKGGLVAYEQYF,TGTGCCATCAGTGAGAAAGGCGGACTAGTTGCCTACGAGCAGTACTTC
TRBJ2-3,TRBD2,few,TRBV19,CASSTSGGTDTQYF,TGTGCCAGTAGTACTAGCGGGGGCACAGATACGCAGTATTTT
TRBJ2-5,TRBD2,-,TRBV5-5,CASSPGTSVQETQYF,TGTGCCAGCAGCCCCGGGACTAGCGTCCAAGAGACCCAGTACTTC
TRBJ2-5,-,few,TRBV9,CASSARGEDQETQYF,TGTGCCAGCAGCGCCAGGGGAGAGGACCAAGAGACCCAGTACTTC
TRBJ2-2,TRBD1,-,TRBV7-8,CASRGTANTGELFF,TGTGCCAGCAGGGGGACAGCTAACACCGGGGAGCTGTTTTTT
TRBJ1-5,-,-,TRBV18,CASSPPGASNQPQHF,TGTGCCAGCTCACCACCGGGGGCGAGCAATCAGCCCCAGCATTTT
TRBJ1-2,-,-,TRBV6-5,CASSLSLRGTGYTF,-
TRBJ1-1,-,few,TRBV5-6,CASSLGGGIEAFF,TGTGCCAGCAGCCTGGGGGGGGGTATCGAAGCTTTCTTT
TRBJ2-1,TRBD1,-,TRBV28,CASRSGQGRYNEQFF,TGTGCCAGCAGGTCCGGACAGGGGAGGTACAATGAGCAGTTCTTC
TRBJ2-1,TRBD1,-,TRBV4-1,CASSQDPGTEGYNEQFF,TGCGCCAGCAGCCAAGATCCCGGGACAGAAGGTTACAATGAGCAGTTCTTC
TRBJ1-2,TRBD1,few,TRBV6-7,CASSYSTGQGENGYTF,TGTGCCAGCAGTTACTCAACGGGGCAGGGGGAGAATGGCTACACCTTC
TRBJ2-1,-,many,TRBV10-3,CAIRGQNNEQFF,TGTGCCATCAGAGGACAGAACAATGAGCAGTTCTTC
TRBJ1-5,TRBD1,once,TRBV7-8,CASSPRQGANSNQPQHF,TGTGCCAGCAGCCCACGACAGGGGGCGAATAGCAATCAGCCCCAGCATTTT
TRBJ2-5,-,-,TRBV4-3,CASSQGSMPGGETQYF,TGCGCCAGCAGCCAAGGAAGTATGCCAGGAGGGGAGACCCAGTACTTC
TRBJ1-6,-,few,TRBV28,CASRPSNSPLHF,TGTGCCAGCAGGCCCAGTAATTCACCCCTCCACTTT
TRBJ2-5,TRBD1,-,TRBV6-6,CASNHRDRGRQETQYF,TGTGCCAGCAATCATAGAGACAGGGGTAGGCAAGAGACCCAGTACTTC
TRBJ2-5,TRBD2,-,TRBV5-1,CASSPSGGASMETQYF,TGCGCCAGCAGCCCGAGCGGGGGGGCTTCGATGGAGACCCAGTACTTC
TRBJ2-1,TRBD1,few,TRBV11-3,CASSLAETGGFYEQFF,TGTGCCAGCAGCTTAGCGGAGACAGGGGGCTTCTATGAGCAGTTCTTC
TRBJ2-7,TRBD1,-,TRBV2,CASTYGQGTYEQYF,TGTGCCAGCACTTACGGACAGGGTACCTACGAGCAGTACTTC
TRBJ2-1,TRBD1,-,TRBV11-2,CASSYGQGSGEQFF,TGTGCCAGCAGCTACGGACAGGGTTCGGGAGAGCAGTTCTTC
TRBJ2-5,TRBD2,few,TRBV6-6,CASSRTSGGGETQYF,TGTGCCAGCAGCCGGACTAGCGGGGGGGGAGAGACCCAGTACTTC
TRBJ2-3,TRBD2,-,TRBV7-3,CASSAQAGVGDTQYF,TGTGCCAGCAGCGCTCAAGCGGGGGTTGGAGATACGCAGTATTTT
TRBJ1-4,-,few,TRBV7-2,CASSADRGNEKLFF,TGTGCCAGCAGCGCGGACCGGGGTAATGAAAAACTGTTTTTT
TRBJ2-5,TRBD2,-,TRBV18,CASSPPGTSGGQETQYF,TGTGCCAGCTCACCACCGGGGACTAGCGGGGGGCAAGAGACCCAGTACTTC
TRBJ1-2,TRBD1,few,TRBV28,CASSLTGVTGYTF,TGTGCCAGCAGTTTGACAGGGGTTACTGGCTACACCTTC
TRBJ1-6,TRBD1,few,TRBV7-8,CASSSGQVNSPLHF,TGTGCCAGCAGCTCGGGACAGGTGAATTCACCCCTCCACTTT
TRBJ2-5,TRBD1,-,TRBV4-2,CASSLRQGTETQYF,TGTGCCAGCAGCCTGAGACAGGGAACAGAGACCCAGTACTTC
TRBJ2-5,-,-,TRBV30,CAWSGAETQYF,TGTGCCTGGAGTGGGGCAGAGACCCAGTACTTC
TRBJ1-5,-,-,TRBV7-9,CASSLRPSAGSPQHF,TGTGCCAGCAGCTTAAGGCCCTCCGCGGGGTCGCCCCAGCATTTT
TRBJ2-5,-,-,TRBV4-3,CASSQVIEETQYF,TGCGCCAGCAGCCAAGTAATTGAAGAGACCCAGTACTTC
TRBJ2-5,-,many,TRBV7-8,CASSKRRSQETQYF,TGTGCCAGCAGCAAGCGACGGAGTCAAGAGACCCAGTACTTC
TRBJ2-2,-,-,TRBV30,CAWRSGLQTGELFF,TGTGCCTGGAGATCGGGACTGCAAACCGGGGAGCTGTTTTTT